Presented here are 4 T cell receptor beta chains from one specimen sequenced in a study of blood T cell repertoires in COVID-19. Sequenced by immunoSEQ multiplex PCR; TCRdb stores in-frame clones only, minus some. This sample has around 240,000 clones, with approximately 83% found just once. The specimen sequenced was peripheral blood. These receptors were collected from a young woman who had recovered from COVID-19.

The chain uses TRBV3-1 (or the pseudogene TRBV3-2) and TRBJ1-1, with D perhaps TRBD1 (6 bases). The CDR3 is made up of 13 amino acids. Trimming left V 1 base short and J 5 bases short, with 8 bases between. Germline CDR1 LGHDT, CDR2 YNNKEL (reference sequence). DNA of the CDR3: TGTGCCAGCAGCCAAGTCAGGGGTACTGAAGCTTTCTTT. Translating gives CASSQVRGTEAFF.

This chain links TRBV7-9 with TRBJ1-2; TRBD1 aligns across 9 bases. J lost 7 bases, V lost 2 bases, and 8 bases had no gene match. The CDR3 has 15 residues. CDR1 and CDR2 (germline): SEHNR, FQNEAQ (reference sequence). CDR3 in DNA: TGTGCCAGCAGCTTATCCACAGGGGGCCTGGGTGGCTACACCTTC. Encoded protein: CASSLSTGGLGGYTF.

The chain is built from TRBV18 and TRBJ2-4; TRBD2 matches 9 bases. This CDR3 has 16 amino acids. Losses at the gene ends were 0 bases for V and 5 bases for J; bases not matched to a gene: 5. Looked up from germline, CDR1 is KGHSH and CDR2 is LQKENI. The CDR3 DNA reads as TGTGCCAGCTCACCACCTAGCGGGGGCAGGCAAAACATTCAGTACTTC. This gives the protein CASSPPSGGRQNIQYF. Combining the CDR3 with reference TRBV18 and TRBJ2-4 gives the whole variable domain NAGVMQNPRHLVRRRGQEARLRCSPMKGHSHVYWYRQLPEEGLKFMVYLQKENIIDESGMPKERFSAEFPKEGPSILRIQQVVRGDSAAYFCASSPPSGGRQNIQYFGAGTRLSVL.

The chain couples TRBV18 to TRBJ2-5, with D perhaps matching TRBD1 (6 bases). The CDR3 runs 16 residues. Deletions cut 3 bases from V and 1 base from J, with 15 bases between. Per germline, CDR1 KGHSH and CDR2 LQKENI. Here the CDR3 DNA reads TGTGCCAGCTCACCGTTTCCACAGGGCCCCCAAGAGACCCAGTACTTC. It yields the protein CASSPFPQGPQETQYF.